The rows below give T cell receptor beta chains drawn from one sample of a study of PD-L1 blockade in urothelial cancer. Profiled with immunoSEQ multiplex PCR; TCRdb holds only in-frame clones, not every one. Of tens of thousands of clones detected, around 79% appear once; the ten largest clones hold about 10%. The source was PBMCs, collected around atezolizumab (anti-PD-L1) treatment. The receptors originated from a man in his 70s with urothelial cancer. The CDR3 runs from the conserved cysteine through the conserved F or W. A D gene is named only where the DNA matches it firmly. Only part of the rows carry a size: once, few, many, or a class if the clone is expanded.

CDR3 protein	CDR3 DNA	V gene	J gene	clone size	D gene
CASRTSGRDNEQFF	TGCGCCAGCAGAACCAGCGGGAGGGATAATGAGCAGTTCTTC	TRBV5-1	TRBJ2-1	NA	TRBD2
CASTVRGSMNTEAFF	TGTGCCAGCACAGTCAGGGGCAGCATGAACACTGAAGCTTTCTTT	TRBV5-8	TRBJ1-1	NA	NA
CASSLAEPRGGYTF	TGTGCCAGCAGTTTAGCCGAACCACGAGGGGGCTACACCTTC	TRBV28	TRBJ1-2	NA	NA
CASRASGRETQYF	TGTGCCAGCAGGGCTAGCGGGAGGGAGACCCAGTACTTC	TRBV11-2	TRBJ2-5	NA	TRBD2
CASSFSGSHEQYF	TGTGCCAGCAGCTTTAGCGGGAGCCACGAGCAGTACTTC	TRBV11-3	TRBJ2-7	NA	TRBD2
CASSVGAGNSGNTIYF	TGTGCCAGCAGCGTAGGCGCAGGGAACTCTGGAAACACCATATATTTT	TRBV9	TRBJ1-3	NA	NA
CASSSGDFSGTDGNTIYF	TGTGCCAGCAGCTCCGGAGATTTCTCCGGGACTGATGGAAACACCATATATTTT	TRBV7-6	TRBJ1-3	NA	NA
CASSFRQGPRIRVNEQFF	TGTGCCAGCAGCTTCCGACAGGGCCCCCGCATCCGCGTTAATGAGCAGTTCTTC	TRBV7-9	TRBJ2-1	once	TRBD1
CAWSGHGLAGGENEQFF	TGTGCCTGGAGCGGCCATGGACTAGCGGGAGGGGAGAATGAGCAGTTCTTC	TRBV30	TRBJ2-1	NA	TRBD2
CASQLDRGLTGELFF	TGTGCCAGCCAACTCGACAGGGGGCTCACCGGGGAGCTGTTTTTT	TRBV2	TRBJ2-2	NA	TRBD1
CASSLGTALGYEQYF	TGCGCCAGCAGCTTAGGGACAGCCCTTGGATACGAGCAGTACTTC	TRBV5-1	TRBJ2-7	NA	TRBD1
CASSDPAGPSTDTQYF	TGTGCCAGCAGCGACCCGGCGGGACCTAGCACAGATACGCAGTATTTT	TRBV9	TRBJ2-3	once	NA
CASSDGTSNIQYF	TGTGCCAGCAGTGACGGGACTAGTAACATTCAGTACTTC	TRBV2	TRBJ2-4	NA	TRBD2
CATSIGAGETDTQYF	TGTGCCACCTCAATTGGGGCGGGAGAGACAGATACGCAGTATTTT	TRBV2	TRBJ2-3	NA	TRBD2
CASSFQGGAGTEAFF	TGCGCCAGCAGCTTCCAAGGGGGCGCGGGTACTGAAGCTTTCTTT	TRBV5-1	TRBJ1-1	NA	TRBD1
CASSFAWDRGGGYTF	TGCGCCAGCAGCTTTGCGTGGGACAGGGGTGGAGGCTACACCTTC	TRBV5-1	TRBJ1-2	NA	TRBD1
CASSPRTSGSRPTHNEQFF	TGTGCCAGTAGTCCCCGGACTAGCGGGAGCCGCCCCACACACAATGAGCAGTTCTTC	TRBV19	TRBJ2-1	NA	TRBD2
CASNGGDASYNEQFF	TGTGCCAGCAACGGAGGGGACGCGTCCTACAATGAGCAGTTCTTC	TRBV28	TRBJ2-1	NA	NA
CASSLRTGQNTEAFF	TGTGCCAGCAGCTTAAGGACAGGACAGAACACTGAAGCTTTCTTT	TRBV11-2	TRBJ1-1	NA	TRBD1
CASSQQGHTEAFF	TGCGCCAGCAGCCAACAGGGGCACACTGAAGCTTTCTTT	TRBV4-1	TRBJ1-1	NA	NA
CASSESGPYNEQFF	TGCGCCAGCAGTGAGAGCGGTCCCTACAATGAGCAGTTCTTC	TRBV10-1	TRBJ2-1	NA	NA
CASSPRTSGYNEQFF	TGTGCCAGCTCACCGCGGACTAGCGGCTACAATGAGCAGTTCTTC	TRBV18	TRBJ2-1	NA	TRBD2
CASTVWDRSVSGANVLTF	TGTGCCAGCACCGTCTGGGACAGGTCGGTGTCTGGGGCCAACGTCCTGACTTTC	TRBV7-9	TRBJ2-6	NA	TRBD1
CASSVGLAGVDEQFF	TGTGCTAGCAGCGTGGGACTAGCGGGAGTCGATGAGCAGTTCTTC	TRBV7-7	TRBJ2-1	NA	TRBD2
CASSDWSSGRNGRAKNIQYF	TGTGCCAGCAGTGATTGGTCTAGCGGGAGAAATGGTAGGGCCAAAAACATTCAGTACTTC	TRBV2	TRBJ2-4	NA	TRBD2
CASSSAGETQYF	TGCGCCAGCAGCTCAGCGGGAGAGACCCAGTACTTC	TRBV5-1	TRBJ2-5	NA	NA
CASTFDSRVTGNTIYF	TGTGCCAGCACCTTCGACAGCCGAGTAACAGGAAACACCATATATTTT	TRBV2	TRBJ1-3	NA	NA
CASSFSDRGETQYF	TGTGCCAGCAGCTTTAGTGACAGGGGGGAGACCCAGTACTTC	TRBV7-6	TRBJ2-5	NA	TRBD1